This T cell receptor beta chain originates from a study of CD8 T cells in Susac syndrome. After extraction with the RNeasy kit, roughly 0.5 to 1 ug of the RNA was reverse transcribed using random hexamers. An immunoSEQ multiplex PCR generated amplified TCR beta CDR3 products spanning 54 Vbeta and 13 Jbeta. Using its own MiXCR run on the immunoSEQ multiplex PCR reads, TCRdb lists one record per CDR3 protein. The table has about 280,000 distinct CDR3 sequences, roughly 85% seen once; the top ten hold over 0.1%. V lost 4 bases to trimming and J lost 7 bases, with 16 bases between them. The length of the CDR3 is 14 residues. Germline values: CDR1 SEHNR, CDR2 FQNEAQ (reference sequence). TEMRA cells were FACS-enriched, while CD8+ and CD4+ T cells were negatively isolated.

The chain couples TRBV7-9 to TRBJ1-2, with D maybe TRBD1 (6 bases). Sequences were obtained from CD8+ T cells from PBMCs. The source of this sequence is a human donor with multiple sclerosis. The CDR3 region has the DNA TGTGCCAGCAGCTCCCCACAGGGACGAGGTGGCTACACCTTC. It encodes CASSSPQGRGGYTF.